Following are 9 T cell receptor beta chains from one sample sequenced in a study of CD8 T cells in ankylosing spondylitis (dated 2017 in TCRdb). The library was obtained by 5' RACE. The instrument was an Illumina HiSeq 2500. The public reads were reanalyzed by TCRdb: fastp trimming at Q25, MiXCR alignment, in-frame beta chains only. A single entry per CDR3 protein holds the most common genes and DNA from its merged rows. Here the sample has 330,000 or so distinct CDR3 sequences; around 8% occur a single time. Approximately 14% of the sample comes from the top ten. Broad study findings and their caveats: Blood from ankylosing spondylitis patients appeared to be characterized by a TCR beta motif composed of about eight highly homologous amino acid variants.

No cognate antigen is known for these TCRs. The specimen was blood, either unsorted or a sorted T cell fraction (not recorded which). These receptors all stem from a male donor with ankylosing spondylitis.

This clonotype was seen more than once but under ten times. The chain links TRBV20-1 to TRBJ2-1, with 11 bases matching TRBD2. The J segment lost 7 bases and the V segment lost 1 base, leaving 3 bases of the junction unmatched. Germline CDR1 and CDR2: DFQATT and SNEGSKA (reference sequence). The CDR3 extends over 14 amino acids. CDR3 loop: CSARGLAGFNEQFF. CDR3 DNA sequence: TGCAGTGCTAGAGGACTAGCGGGGTTTAATGAGCAGTTCTTC.

V gene TRBV5-1 combines with J gene TRBJ2-7, with D possibly TRBD1 on 6 matching bases. CDR3 length: 13 amino acids. Trimming took 4 bases from V and 0 from J, leaving 8 bases between them. The germline gives CDR1 SGHRS, CDR2 YFSETQ. CDR3 amino acids: CASSRDNSYEQYF. The CDR3 DNA reads as TGCGCCAGCAGCCGGGACAACTCCTACGAGCAGTACTTC.

This clonotype showed up many times. The gene calls are TRBV29-1 and TRBJ2-1; 7 bases line up with TRBD2. The V and J ends lost 3 bases and 4 bases, in that order; junction bases with no gene match: 12. Germline CDR1 is SQVTM and CDR2 is ANQGSEA. CDR3 length equals 16 residues. DNA of the CDR3: TGCAGCGTTGACGGGGTGACGGGAGGAGAGTACAATGAGCAGTTCTTC. Amino acids: CSVDGVTGGEYNEQFF.

The V gene is TRBV2, the J gene TRBJ2-1; D gene ambiguous. Germline-derived CDR1 and CDR2 are SNHLY and FYNNEI. The CDR3 totals 13 residues. Between the trimmed V and J ends, which lost 6 bases and 12 bases, there was a span of 18 bases. CDR3 sequence reads: CASRTASWSGQFF. The CDR3 DNA reads TGTGCCAGCAGGACCGCTAGTTGGTCAGGGCAGTTCTTC.

V and J are TRBV5-1 and TRBJ2-7, with a possible D match to TRBD2 (5 bases). The CDR3 loop spans 15 amino acids. Germline-derived CDR1 and CDR2 are SGHRS and YFSETQ. The V and J ends lost 0 bases and 6 bases respectively, with 16 bases between them. In nucleotides, the CDR3 is TGCGCCAGCAGCTTGGGGGCCAACGCGGCGGGCGAGCAGTACTTC. Its protein is CASSLGANAAGEQYF.

This clonotype was seen a few times. The genes are TRBV19 and TRBJ1-2; D unresolved. The CDR3 length is 15 residues. Germline CDR1 is LNHDA and CDR2 is SQIVND (reference sequence). Between the trimmed V and J ends, which lost 0 bases and 8 bases, there was a span of 16 bases. The DNA for the CDR3 is TGTGCCAGTAGTATAGATCTCGAGGCTTGGATGGGCTACACCTTC. It specifies CASSIDLEAWMGYTF. Looking up the rest from reference TRBV19 and TRBJ1-2 gives the full variable domain: DGGITQSPKYLFRKEGQNVTLSCEQNLNHDAMYWYRQDPGQGLRLIYYSQIVNDFQKGDIAEGYSVSREKKESFPLTVTSAQKNPTAFYLCASSIDLEAWMGYTFGSGTRLTVV.

This rearrangement joins TRBV7-6 to TRBJ2-7; TRBD2 is a possible D gene (5 bases). V dropped 1 base and J dropped 4 bases, with 14 bases sitting between them. The germline V gene encodes CDR1 SGHVS and CDR2 FNYEAQ. This CDR3 is 15 amino acids long. As DNA, the CDR3 is TGTGCCAGCAGCTTAGAGATAGGGAGTATATACGAGCAGTACTTC. It encodes CASSLEIGSIYEQYF. The variable domain in full, completed from reference TRBV7-6 and TRBJ2-7, reads GAGVSQSPRYKVTKRGQDVALRCDPISGHVSLYWYRQALGQGPEFLTYFNYEAQQDKSGLPNDRFSAERPEGSISTLTIQRTEQRDSAMYRCASSLEIGSIYEQYFGPGTRLTVT.

V and J are TRBV24-1 and TRBJ2-7, with D tentatively TRBD1 (5 bases). CDR3 length: 13 amino acids. Germline loops: CDR1 KGHDR, CDR2 SFDVKD. V lost 4 bases to trimming and J lost 6 bases, with 12 bases between them. As DNA, the CDR3 is TGTGCCACCAGTGAATTTCAGGGTGGCGAGCAGTACTTC. Encoded protein: CATSEFQGGEQYF.

The rearrangement uses TRBV19 and TRBJ2-3, with 10 bases aligning to TRBD1. The V segment lost 8 bases and the J segment 3 bases; nucleotides outside the gene matches: 8. This CDR3 has 15 residues. CDR1 LNHDA and CDR2 SQIVND come from the germline V gene (reference sequence). In nucleotides, the CDR3 is TGTGCCAGTGGACCGGGACAGGGGTTGACAGATACGCAGTATTTT. This translates into CASGPGQGLTDTQYF.